This is a list of T cell receptor beta chains from one sample in a study of response to subunit inactivated influenza vaccine. TCRdb used MiXCR to reprocess the RT-PCR reads, holding one entry per CDR3 protein. The sample has around 750,000 distinct CDR3 sequences; 21% are singletons. The material sequenced was PBMCs from blood, taken roughly 5 days after vaccination. The origin of the receptors is a man aged 45-65 years who received an inactivated influenza vaccine. Both conserved end residues are part of each CDR3. Fields, in order: J gene, CDR3 length, V gene, CDR3 protein.

j_gene: TRBJ2-5
len: 15
v_gene: TRBV6-5
CDR3aa: CASSCLAGEYETQYF

j_gene: TRBJ2-1
len: 12
v_gene: TRBV29-1
CDR3aa: CSPWDSNNEQFF

j_gene: TRBJ2-7
len: 14
v_gene: TRBV12-3/TRBV12-4
CDR3aa: CASSLYASSYEQYF

j_gene: TRBJ2-3
len: 18
v_gene: TRBV5-5
CDR3aa: CASSLEVHSTPGTDTQYF

j_gene: TRBJ1-1
len: 18
v_gene: TRBV7-2
CDR3aa: CASSLAILQGAQDTEAFF

j_gene: TRBJ1-6
len: 15
v_gene: TRBV7-3
CDR3aa: CASSLTGTNNSPLHF

j_gene: TRBJ1-1
len: 12
v_gene: TRBV20-1
CDR3aa: CSASGGGTEAFF

j_gene: TRBJ2-1
len: 16
v_gene: TRBV2
CDR3aa: CASRSTTGVVTDEQFF

j_gene: TRBJ2-7
len: 16
v_gene: TRBV18
CDR3aa: CASSLTNRGGGNEQYF

j_gene: TRBJ2-3
len: 15
v_gene: TRBV12-3/TRBV12-4
CDR3aa: CASSLQRLSGDTQYF

j_gene: TRBJ2-3
len: 12
v_gene: TRBV20-1
CDR3aa: CRGLAASDTQYF